Presented here are 32 T cell receptor beta chains from one specimen sequenced in a study of neoadjuvant anti-PD-1 for oral cavity cancer. Assay: immunoSEQ multiplex PCR; the TCRdb copy retains only in-frame clones and omits some. The sample has approximately 9,400 clones, 65% to 70% seen once. Time point given: after neoadjuvant nivolumab, at surgical resection. Sequences were derived from PBMCs, sampled after nivolumab (anti-PD-1) treatment. All receptors come from a person aged 35 to 85 with oral cavity squamous cell carcinoma.

The V call is TRBV5-1, the J call TRBJ2-2; TRBD1 or TRBD2 may be the D gene (6 bases each). CDR3 length: 14 amino acids. Between the trimmed V and J ends, which lost 2 bases and 4 bases, there was a span of 9 bases. Germline assignment: CDR1 SGHRS and CDR2 YFSETQ. CDR3 nucleotides: TGCGCCAGCAGCTTTGGGGGGCGCACCGGGGAGCTGTTTTTT. Amino acid sequence: CASSFGGRTGELFF.

As DNA, the CDR3 is TGTGCCAGTAGTATAAGGCTAAGTCAGGATACGCAGTATTTT. Protein sequence: CASSIRLSQDTQYF. The chain has TRBV19 and TRBJ2-3; D uncertain. With 2 bases removed from V and 6 bases from J, the gap between germline ends came to 12 bases. From germline, CDR1 is LNHDA and CDR2 SQIVND (reference sequence). The CDR3 totals 14 residues.

This clone was detected once. V usage is TRBV2 and J usage is TRBJ1-6; TRBD1 might be the D (6 bases). Germline CDR1 SNHLY, CDR2 FYNNEI. V shed 6 bases and J shed 5 bases, with 11 bases lying between them. There are 14 residues in the CDR3. The CDR3 coding sequence is TGTGCCAGCAGAGAGCAGGGGAATAATTCACCCCTCCACTTT. Its protein is CASREQGNNSPLHF.

DNA of the CDR3: TGTGCCAGCAGCTTAGGGACAGCAGTACAATCTGGAAACACCATATATTTT. It encodes CASSLGTAVQSGNTIYF. The chain combines TRBV7-8 with TRBJ1-3; D perhaps matches TRBD1 (6 bases). The CDR3 is 17 amino acids. In germline, CDR1 is SGHVS, CDR2 FQNEAQ. The V end lost 1 base, the J end lost 1 base, and 14 bases lay between the germline ends.

The rearrangement links TRBV6-5 to TRBJ1-4; 8 bases are shared with TRBD1. CDR1 is MNHEY and CDR2 is SVGAGI in the germline V gene. The CDR3 runs to 16 residues. Trimming removed 4 bases from V and 3 bases from J; junction bases left unmatched: 7. In DNA, the CDR3 is TGTGCCAGCAGTTCATTAACAGGGGGTCCTAATGAAAAACTGTTTTTT. It translates to CASSSLTGGPNEKLFF.

The chain employs TRBV5-1 and TRBJ2-1; TRBD2 matches 10 bases. The CDR3 covers 16 residues. The germline gives CDR1 SGHRS, CDR2 YFSETQ. V shed 3 bases, J shed 6 bases, and the junction held 9 bases outside the gene matches. The CDR3 nucleotides read TGCGCCAGCAGCTCCCTTCTAGCGGGAGCCATCAATGAGCAGTTCTTC. This translates into CASSSLLAGAINEQFF. The variable domain in full, with the rest retrieved from reference TRBV5-1 and TRBJ2-1, is KAGVTQTPRYLIKTRGQQVTLSCSPISGHRSVSWYQQTPGQGLQFLFEYFSETQRNKGNFPGRFSGRQFSNSRSEMNVSTLELGDSALYLCASSSLLAGAINEQFFGPGTRLTVL.

This clone was recorded a few times. The chain combines TRBV6-4 with TRBJ2-2; TRBD2 is a possible D gene (5 bases). There are 14 residues in the CDR3. The germline gives CDR1 MRHNA, CDR2 SNTAGT. V was cut by 9 bases and J by 5 bases, with 16 bases left in between. The CDR3 DNA follows: TGTGCCAGTCGGGGTCGGGAAGGAACCGGGGAGCTGTTTTTT. It yields the protein CASRGREGTGELFF.

This clone was observed a few times. V and J are TRBV19 and TRBJ1-1; perhaps TRBD1 as D (5 bases). There are 14 residues in the CDR3. Trimming left V 7 bases short and J 12 bases short, with 24 bases between. Per the germline V gene, CDR1 is LNHDA and CDR2 is SQIVND (reference sequence). The CDR3 DNA follows: TGTGCCAGTACCCAATCCGGGACCCTTAGGACAACTTTCTTT. Amino acid sequence: CASTQSGTLRTTFF.

CDR3 protein: CAIRTSGREETQYF. CDR3 sequence (DNA): TGTGCCATTCGGACTAGCGGGAGGGAAGAGACCCAGTACTTC. J is TRBJ2-5 and V is TRBV10-3; 15 nucleotides align to TRBD2. CDR1 is ENHRY and CDR2 is SYGVKD in the germline V gene. With 9 bases clipped from V and 3 bases from J, the junction kept 2 bases outside the gene matches. CDR3 size: 14 residues.

The rearrangement uses TRBV7-2 and TRBJ1-2; perhaps TRBD1 as D (6 bases). V was clipped by 5 bases and J by 2 bases, with 18 bases between them. The CDR3 spans 16 residues. CDR1 is SGHTA and CDR2 is FQGNSA in the germline V gene. The CDR3 is CASSPRGAGTNYGYTF. The CDR3 nucleotides are TGTGCCAGCAGCCCAAGGGGGGCAGGGACGAACTATGGCTACACCTTC.

The chain is built from TRBV5-5 and TRBJ1-1; D call uncertain. There are 15 residues in the CDR3. Germline V CDR1 and CDR2: SGHKS, YYEKEE (reference sequence). V was clipped by 4 bases and J by 1 base, with 14 bases between them. The CDR3, as DNA: TGTGCCAGCAGCCCGGAGGGTAGGCCGAACACTGAAGCTTTCTTT. Translation gives CASSPEGRPNTEAFF.

The rearrangement uses TRBV9 and TRBJ1-2, with D possibly TRBD1 on 5 matching bases. V shed 0 bases and J shed 2 bases, with 8 bases lying between them. Germline CDR1 and CDR2: SGDLS and YYNGEE. The CDR3 contains 14 residues. DNA of the CDR3: TGTGCCAGCAGCGTAGGTTCAGGGAACTATGGCTACACCTTC. It yields the protein CASSVGSGNYGYTF.

This chain uses TRBV9 with TRBJ2-2; maybe TRBD2 (6 bases). The CDR3 extends over 16 amino acids. The V gene lost 3 bases and the J gene lost 3 bases, with 15 bases spanning the gap. The V gene's germline CDR1 is SGDLS and CDR2 YYNGEE. The CDR3 region is CASSAVQGLHTGELFF. In DNA, the CDR3 is TGTGCCAGCAGCGCGGTTCAGGGACTCCACACCGGGGAGCTGTTTTTT.

The chain recombines TRBV30 with TRBJ2-3; no definite D call. The CDR3 extends over 16 amino acids. V was shortened by 1 base and J by 2 bases, with 16 bases between the two germline ends. The germline gives CDR1 GTSNPN, CDR2 SVGIG (reference sequence). The CDR3 region is CAWSEGGRLYTDTQYF. Written as DNA, the CDR3 is TGTGCCTGGAGTGAAGGTGGCCGACTTTACACAGATACGCAGTATTTT.

The V and J genes are TRBV19 and TRBJ2-7; 7 nucleotides align to TRBD1. CDR1 is LNHDA, CDR2 SQIVND, per germline (reference sequence). With V trimmed by 5 bases and J by 3 bases, 7 bases remained unmatched. The CDR3 totals 14 residues. The CDR3 DNA follows: TGTGCCAGTAGTTCAGGACAGGCGCTCTACGAGCAGTACTTC. Its translation is CASSSGQALYEQYF.

This clone occurred once. The chain carries TRBV9 and TRBJ1-3; maybe TRBD1 (5 bases). This CDR3 comprises 18 residues. V dropped 0 bases and J dropped 2 bases, with 18 bases sitting between them. Germline CDR1 and CDR2: SGDLS and YYNGEE. The CDR3 coding sequence is TGTGCCAGCAGCGTAGGGGACTCCCGAGGGTGGACTGGAAACACCATATATTTT. Protein product: CASSVGDSRGWTGNTIYF.

As concerns this clone: A junction end diverges from the germline sequence, so it may reflect a read error. This chain uses TRBV29-1 with TRBJ2-7, with 7 bases matching TRBD2. The CDR3 totals 13 residues. The germline V gene encodes CDR1 SQVTM and CDR2 ANQGSEA. The CDR3 DNA reads TGCAGCGTCGAAGGGGACTACCCCTACGAGCAGTACTTC. Amino acids: CSVEGDYPYEQYF.

V gene TRBV21-1 combines with J gene TRBJ2-5; the D call TRBD1 from the table was never checked on the DNA. TRBV21-1 is described as a pseudogene. The CDR3 length is 13 residues. The CDR3 DNA follows: TGTGCCAGCAGCAGTGGGGGCGAAGAGACCCAGTACTTC. This translates into CASSSGGEETQYF.

The genes are TRBV6-5 and TRBJ2-7; D is uncertain. V lost 0 bases to trimming and J lost 1 base, with 7 bases between them. CDR3 size: 14 residues. Germline V gives CDR1 MNHEY, CDR2 SVGAGI. Here the CDR3 DNA reads TGTGCCAGCAGTTACTCGGGCAGTTCCTACGAGCAGTACTTC. It encodes CASSYSGSSYEQYF.

This sequence joins TRBV7-9 and TRBJ2-1; D ambiguous. Trimming cost V 3 bases and J 4 bases, with 7 bases left between them. The germline gives CDR1 SEHNR, CDR2 FQNEAQ (reference sequence). CDR3 size: 13 residues. The CDR3 bases are TGTGCCAGCAGCTTCGGAGAATACAATGAGCAGTTCTTC. Translating it yields CASSFGEYNEQFF.

This clone has just a few counts. CDR3 in DNA: TGTGCCAGCAGTTTCTACAGGGAGGGCTACACCTTC. Translating gives CASSFYREGYTF. The rearrangement joins TRBV28 to TRBJ1-2; TRBD1 is a possible D gene (6 bases). The CDR3 sequence is 12 residues long. Germline V gene data show CDR1 as MDHEN and CDR2 as SYDVKM. V gave up 3 bases and J gave up 8 bases, with 10 bases separating them.

CDR3 loop: CASSLLSSRGFDEKLFF. In DNA form, the CDR3 reads TGTGCCAGCAGTTTACTCTCCAGCAGGGGGTTCGATGAAAAACTGTTTTTT. This chain links TRBV27 with TRBJ1-4; 7 bases align to TRBD1. Trimming at V came to 2 bases and at J to 6 bases, leaving 12 bases not matched to a gene. Germline-derived CDR1 and CDR2 are MNHEY and SMNVEV (reference sequence). The CDR3 is 17 amino acids.

The CDR3 DNA follows: TGTGCCAGCAGGGGGACGAAGGGCACAGATACGCAGTATTTT. This codes for CASRGTKGTDTQYF. The chain links TRBV4-2 to TRBJ2-3; D is possibly TRBD1 or TRBD2 (5 bases each). The germline V gene encodes CDR1 LGHNA and CDR2 YNFKEQ. The CDR3 totals 14 residues. With 6 bases removed from V and 1 base from J, the gap between germline ends came to 11 bases.

The chain is built from TRBV19 and TRBJ1-2; D perhaps matches TRBD1 (6 bases). Germline V CDR1 and CDR2: LNHDA, SQIVND (reference sequence). V was cut by 2 bases and J by 4 bases, with 20 bases left in between. The CDR3 is 17 amino acids. CDR3 sequence reads: CASSIMDLGQSIYGYTF. In nucleotides, the CDR3 is TGTGCCAGTAGTATAATGGATTTGGGACAATCGATCTATGGCTACACCTTC.

The rearrangement uses TRBV25-1 and TRBJ2-2; unclear D gene. V lost 4 bases, J lost 6 bases, and 9 bases lay in between. The CDR3 consists of 13 residues. Germline CDR1 MGHDK, CDR2 SYGVNS. This CDR3 reads CASSAVLAGELFF. Written as DNA, the CDR3 is TGTGCCAGCAGTGCGGTCCTGGCCGGGGAGCTGTTTTTT. The full variable domain, with the rest looked up from reference TRBV25-1 and TRBJ2-2, is EADIYQTPRYLVIGTGKKITLECSQTMGHDKMYWYQQDPGMELHLIHYSYGVNSTEKGDLSSESTVSRIRTEHFPLTLESARPSHTSQYLCASSAVLAGELFFGEGSRLTVL.

V usage is TRBV10-3 and J usage is TRBJ2-7, with no clear D. Germline V gives CDR1 ENHRY, CDR2 SYGVKD. V was trimmed by 4 bases and J by 7 bases, leaving 11 bases between them. The CDR3 length is 12 residues. CDR3: CAISGSLGEQYF. As DNA, the CDR3 is TGTGCCATCAGTGGTTCGTTAGGGGAGCAGTACTTC.

This chain links TRBV7-8 with TRBJ1-5, with TRBD1 identical over 11 bases. CDR1 is SGHVS and CDR2 is FQNEAQ in the germline V gene. V shed 5 bases, J shed 2 bases, and the junction held 11 bases outside the gene matches. The CDR3 length is 18 residues. CDR3 in DNA: TGTGCCAGCAGCCCCCGGGACAGGGGGATTGGGGGCAATCAGCCCCAGCATTTT. Protein: CASSPRDRGIGGNQPQHF.

The table lists this clone with a count of one. This chain joins TRBV12-5 and TRBJ1-1, with a tentative D call TRBD1 (5 bases). The CDR3 sequence is 15 residues long. Germline loops: CDR1 LGHNT, CDR2 FRNRAP. Between the trimmed V and J ends, which lost 0 bases and 1 base, there was a span of 9 bases. CDR3 region: CASGLVLGRNTEAFF. The CDR3 nucleotides read TGTGCTAGTGGTTTGGTACTGGGGCGGAACACTGAAGCTTTCTTT.

The V call is TRBV4-1, the J call TRBJ2-7; 9 bases fit TRBD2. This CDR3 has 17 residues. CDR1 and CDR2 (germline): MGHRA, YSYEKL. V was pared by 3 bases and J by 2 bases, with 11 bases of the junction left unmatched. The CDR3 bases are TGCGCCAGCAGCCAGGATTTCGGACTAGCGATTACCTACGAGCAGTACTTC. Residues: CASSQDFGLAITYEQYF.

Regarding this clone: Mismatch with germline at one junction end may stem from a read error. This sequence joins TRBV28 and TRBJ2-1; D might be TRBD2 (6 bases). CDR3 length equals 15 residues. Per germline, CDR1 MDHEN and CDR2 SYDVKM. In nucleotides, the CDR3 is TGTGCCAGCAGTTTCAGACTAGGTACATACAGTGAGCAGTTCTTC. Encoded protein: CASSFRLGTYSEQFF.

The V call is TRBV28, the J call TRBJ1-1; unclear D gene. Germline CDR1 and CDR2: MDHEN and SYDVKM. Trimming removed 1 base from V and 5 bases from J, with 2 bases in between. The CDR3 extends over 11 amino acids. The CDR3 region has the DNA TGTGCCAGCAGTTTATCTACTGAAGCTTTCTTT. This encodes CASSLSTEAFF.

The chain has TRBV30 and TRBJ1-6; D possibly corresponds to TRBD1 (6 bases). CDR3 length: 16 amino acids. Trimming cost V 4 bases and J 7 bases, with 20 bases left between them. CDR1 GTSNPN and CDR2 SVGIG come from the germline V gene (reference sequence). This CDR3 reads CAWTTKSGGGNSPLHF. DNA for the CDR3: TGTGCCTGGACCACCAAAAGTGGGGGCGGGAATTCACCCCTCCACTTT.